This T cell receptor beta chain was recorded in a study of blood T cell repertoires in COVID-19. Turning to the study itself: In each case, the material was cDNA or gDNA derived from T cells, B-cell-depleted T cells, or PBMCs.

Germline assignment: CDR1 SGHRS and CDR2 YFSETQ. CDR3 length: 15 residues. Comment on this clone: One junction end disagrees with the germline gene, perhaps due to a read error. Different DNA sequences within this sample yield the same CDR3.

Data came from immunoSEQ multiplex PCR; TCRdb stores just in-frame clones and leaves some out. The sample carries some 96,000 clones, about 80% recorded once. Sequenced sample: peripheral blood. This sequence joins TRBV5-1 and TRBJ2-1, with TRBD1 identical over 10 bases. This sequence was found in a woman in her sixties or seventies with acute or convalescent COVID-19. CDR3 in DNA: TGCGCCAGCAGTTTGGGACAGGGGTCCTACAATGAGCAGTTCTTC. Translated: CASSLGQGSYNEQFF. The variable domain in full, with the rest retrieved from reference TRBV5-1 and TRBJ2-1, is KAGVTQTPRYLIKTRGQQVTLSCSPISGHRSVSWYQQTPGQGLQFLFEYFSETQRNKGNFPGRFSGRQFSNSRSEMNVSTLELGDSALYLCASSLGQGSYNEQFFGPGTRLTVL.